Below, 2 T cell receptor beta chains from the same sample are listed, as sequenced in a study of blood T cell repertoires in COVID-19. TCRdb keeps only in-frame clones here, not all; method: immunoSEQ multiplex PCR. Among a few hundred thousand clones listed, 87% were seen once. Sequenced sample: PBMCs or T cells enriched from blood (not recorded which). The receptors were gathered from a man between 18 and 35 years old with acute COVID-19.

V gene TRBV7-8 combines with J gene TRBJ2-1, with 8 bases that match TRBD2. This CDR3 is 16 amino acids long. Germline V gives CDR1 SGHVS, CDR2 FQNEAQ. V shed 2 bases and J 14 bases; nucleotides not matched to a gene: 17. The CDR3 nucleotides are TGTGCCAGCAGCTTAAAGAGCGGGAGTACTCAAACTCCGAAGTTCTTC. It yields the protein CASSLKSGSTQTPKFF.

This sequence joins TRBV19 and TRBJ2-1; 9 bases map to TRBD2. This CDR3 spans 14 amino acids. From germline, CDR1 is LNHDA and CDR2 SQIVND (reference sequence). The V gene end was trimmed by 10 bases and the J gene end by 4 bases; junction bases not matched to a gene: 8. The CDR3 DNA reads as TGTGCCACCTCTAGCGGGATAGCATACAATGAGCAGTTCTTC. The encoded protein is CATSSGIAYNEQFF.